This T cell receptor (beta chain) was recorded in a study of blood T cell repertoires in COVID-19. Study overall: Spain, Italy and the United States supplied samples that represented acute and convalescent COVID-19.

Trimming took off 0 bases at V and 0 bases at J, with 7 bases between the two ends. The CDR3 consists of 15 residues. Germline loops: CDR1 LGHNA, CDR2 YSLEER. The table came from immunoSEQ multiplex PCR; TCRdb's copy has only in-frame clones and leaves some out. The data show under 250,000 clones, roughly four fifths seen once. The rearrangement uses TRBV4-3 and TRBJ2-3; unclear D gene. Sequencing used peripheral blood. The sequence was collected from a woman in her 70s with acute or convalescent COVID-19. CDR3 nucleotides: TGCGCCAGCAGCCAAGATCTCGGTAGCACAGATACGCAGTATTTT. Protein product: CASSQDLGSTDTQYF.